The 12 T cell receptor beta chains presented below share a single source sample, sequenced in a study of radiotherapy plus CTLA-4 blockade in lung cancer. Here immunoSEQ multiplex PCR was the method, and the copy in TCRdb shows in-frame clones only, minus some. The profile shows about 97,000 clones, about four fifths of them singletons. The sample in question was peripheral blood, obtained from a patient treated with radiotherapy plus ipilimumab. The receptors were gathered from a human donor with non-small cell lung cancer who had a partial response to radiotherapy plus ipilimumab. Some clones in this sample may be carry-over from other donors' samples.

The J gene is TRBJ2-3, the V gene TRBV19; no definite D call. Germline V gene lookup returns CDR1 LNHDA and CDR2 SQIVND (reference sequence). This CDR3 comprises 13 residues. V was pared by 8 bases and J by 1 base, with 10 bases between. CDR3 DNA: TGTGCCAGTTTGAGCTTTGGCACAGATACGCAGTATTTT. Amino acid sequence: CASLSFGTDTQYF. The variable domain in full, completed from reference TRBV19 and TRBJ2-3, reads DGGITQSPKYLFRKEGQNVTLSCEQNLNHDAMYWYRQDPGQGLRLIYYSQIVNDFQKGDIAEGYSVSREKKESFPLTVTSAQKNPTAFYLCASLSFGTDTQYFGPGTRLTVL.

The chain carries TRBV11-3 and TRBJ2-5; possible D gene TRBD2, 6 bases. V gave up 1 base and J gave up 5 bases, with 14 bases separating them. CDR3 length equals 15 residues. Per the germline V gene, CDR1 is SGHNT and CDR2 is YENEEA. CDR3 DNA: TGTGCCAGCAGCTTAGGCGGGGACGTCGGGGAGACCCAGTACTTC. Encoded protein: CASSLGGDVGETQYF.

This clone was seen only once. V usage is TRBV5-6 and J usage is TRBJ1-5; D is unclear. V lost 0 bases, J lost 5 bases, and 6 bases lay in between. Germline V gene sequence: CDR1 SGHDT, CDR2 YYEEEE. The CDR3 runs to 13 residues. The CDR3 spells CASSLGSYQPQHF. DNA of the CDR3: TGTGCCAGCAGCTTGGGCAGTTATCAGCCCCAGCATTTT.

This chain connects TRBV5-5 to TRBJ2-1, with 11 bases that match TRBD2. V was clipped by 4 bases and J by 6 bases; unmatched bases: 6. The CDR3 covers 15 residues. Germline V gives CDR1 SGHKS, CDR2 YYEKEE (reference sequence). The CDR3 DNA reads TGTGCCAGCAGCCCACTAGCGGGGGTGGGCAATGAGCAGTTCTTC. As protein: CASSPLAGVGNEQFF.

This clone has just one count. The chain carries TRBV16 and TRBJ1-2; D is perhaps TRBD1 (5 bases). Germline V CDR1 and CDR2: KGHSY, FQNENV. The CDR3 covers 14 residues. Trimming removed 4 bases at V and 8 bases at J, with 17 bases between. The DNA of the CDR3 is TGTGCCAGCAGCCGGTCAGGGTGGTCTGGGGGCTACACCTTC. Its protein product is CASSRSGWSGGYTF.

The CDR3 DNA reads as TGTGCCAGCAGCCAAGTGGGGGCAGGAGAAGATGGCTACACCTTC. Protein sequence: CASSQVGAGEDGYTF. This chain connects TRBV4-2 to TRBJ1-2; D possibly corresponds to TRBD1 (6 bases). V lost 1 base and J lost 6, with 15 bases in between. This CDR3 comprises 15 residues. CDR1 and CDR2 from the germline V gene are LGHNA and YNFKEQ.

This sequence joins TRBV6-6 and TRBJ1-1; the D gene is possibly TRBD1 (6 bases). The CDR3 has 14 amino acids. With 6 bases removed from V and 1 base from J, the gap between germline ends came to 12 bases. In germline, CDR1 is MNHNY, CDR2 SVGAGI (reference sequence). CDR3 region: CASSVTGSNTEAFF. The CDR3 DNA reads as TGTGCCAGCAGCGTGACAGGATCGAACACTGAAGCTTTCTTT.

The chain is built from TRBV7-2 and TRBJ2-2, with no clear D. The CDR3 loop spans 13 amino acids. V was pared by 2 bases and J by 7 bases, with 8 bases between. Germline CDR1 and CDR2: SGHTA and FQGNSA. In nucleotides, the CDR3 is TGTGCCAGCAGCTTAAGCCCGGGCGGGGAGCTGTTTTTT. Protein: CASSLSPGGELFF.

The table lists this clone with a few counts. The gene calls are TRBV7-2 and TRBJ1-5; no reliable D call. Trimming pared 1 base from V and 4 bases from J, leaving 11 bases between. This CDR3 has 15 residues. Looked up from germline, CDR1 is SGHTA and CDR2 is FQGNSA. CDR3 sequence: CASSLVTGQNQPQHF. As DNA, the CDR3 is TGTGCCAGCAGCTTAGTTACTGGGCAGAATCAGCCCCAGCATTTT. Based on the CDR3 plus reference TRBV7-2 and TRBJ1-5, the full variable domain is GAGVSQSPSNKVTEKGKDVELRCDPISGHTALYWYRQSLGQGLEFLIYFQGNSAPDKSGLPSDRFSAERTGGSVSTLTIQRTQQEDSAVYLCASSLVTGQNQPQHFGDGTRLSIL.

This clone was seen a few times. The genes are TRBV10-1 and TRBJ2-7; D remains unclear. This CDR3 region has 10 residues. V was shortened by 11 bases and J by 3 bases, with 8 bases between the two germline ends. Looked up from germline, CDR1 is WNHNN and CDR2 is SYGVQD (reference sequence). In nucleotides, the CDR3 is TGCGCCGGCTTCTTCTACGAGCAGTACTTC. As protein: CAGFFYEQYF.

J is TRBJ2-5 and V is TRBV5-5, with TRBD1 matching over 12 bases. The length of the CDR3 is 16 residues. CDR1 and CDR2 from the germline V gene are SGHKS and YYEKEE (reference sequence). V lost 0 bases to trimming and J lost 4 bases; unmatched junction nucleotides: 4. For the CDR3, the DNA is TGTGCCAGCAGCTTGGTGGGACAGGGGGCGGGAGAGACCCAGTACTTC. Its protein product is CASSLVGQGAGETQYF.

The V and J genes are TRBV6-1 and TRBJ2-3; tentative D call: TRBD2 (5 bases). Deletions cut 4 bases from V and 1 base from J, with 15 bases between. Germline loops: CDR1 MNHNS, CDR2 SASEGT. The CDR3 runs to 16 residues. The CDR3 is CASSAQGLTRTDTQYF. CDR3 sequence (DNA): TGTGCCAGCAGTGCCCAAGGACTGACACGCACAGATACGCAGTATTTT.